Shown below are 12 T cell receptor beta chains from a single sample sequenced in a study of T cells after posttransplantation cyclophosphamide. Produced via immunoSEQ multiplex PCR; TCRdb's table is partial and in-frame only. This sample has around 10,000 clones and no singletons, with more than 25% in the ten largest. Busulfan-fludarabine conditioning, marrow transplant, and cyclophosphamide on days +3 and +4 were administered. The sample in question was PBMCs, obtained after allogeneic stem cell transplant with posttransplant cyclophosphamide. Source of these receptors: a female patient aged 40-50 years who received an allogeneic stem cell transplant from a related donor, was CMV-positive, and had no GVHD. Among the T cells, some may be from the graft donor.

This clone was found many times. The chain carries TRBV9 and TRBJ2-1; 10 bases match TRBD1. Germline V gene sequence: CDR1 SGDLS, CDR2 YYNGEE. V trimming: 4 bases; J trimming: 8 bases; junction bases outside the gene matches: 9. The CDR3 totals 15 residues. The CDR3 DNA reads as TGTGCCAGCAGCTCGACAGGGGGCTGGCGCGATGAGCAGTTCTTC. This sequence encodes CASSSTGGWRDEQFF.

The genes are TRBV28 and TRBJ2-3; 8 bases agree with TRBD2. This CDR3 spans 15 amino acids. Germline-derived CDR1 and CDR2 are MDHEN and SYDVKM. Trimming removed 2 bases from V and 1 base from J; junction bases left unmatched: 2. CDR3 sequence reads: CASSLTGGGTDTQYF. CDR3 DNA: TGTGCCAGCAGTTTAACGGGAGGGGGCACAGATACGCAGTATTTT.

This clone was observed many times. This chain connects TRBV4-1 to TRBJ2-5, with 7 bases aligning to TRBD2. Germline loops: CDR1 MGHRA, CDR2 YSYEKL. With V trimmed by 2 bases and J by 2 bases, 5 bases remained unmatched. CDR3 length: 15 amino acids. The CDR3 protein is CASSQPGTTQETQYF. The DNA for the CDR3 is TGCGCCAGCAGCCAACCGGGGACTACACAAGAGACCCAGTACTTC.

Ten or more counts support this clone. The gene calls are TRBV27 and TRBJ1-3, with 8 positions matching TRBD1. The germline V gene encodes CDR1 MNHEY and CDR2 SMNVEV (reference sequence). V lost 6 bases and J lost 1; bases outside the gene matches: 8. The CDR3 loop spans 16 amino acids. The CDR3: CASSPGQGRSGNTIYF. The CDR3 coding sequence is TGTGCCAGCAGCCCAGGACAGGGCAGGTCTGGAAACACCATATATTTT.

This clone was seen at least ten times. The chain carries TRBV7-2 and TRBJ2-3, with D uncertain. CDR1 is SGHTA, CDR2 FQGNSA, per germline. V was cut by 1 base and J by 0 bases, with 11 bases left in between. CDR3 length: 16 amino acids. CDR3 sequence: CASSLVLGVSTDTQYF. For the CDR3, the DNA is TGTGCCAGCAGCTTAGTCCTAGGAGTTAGCACAGATACGCAGTATTTT.

Many counts were recorded for this clone. Other DNA sequences in this specimen translate into the identical CDR3. V usage is TRBV5-1 and J usage is TRBJ2-7; 7 bases are shared with TRBD1. The J segment lost 3 bases and the V segment lost 2 bases, leaving 2 bases of the junction unmatched. The CDR3 runs 13 residues. Per germline, CDR1 SGHRS and CDR2 YFSETQ. In DNA form, the CDR3 reads TGCGCCAGCAGCTTACGGACAGGCTACGAGCAGTACTTC. Protein sequence: CASSLRTGYEQYF.

This clone showed up many times. V usage is TRBV6-5 and J usage is TRBJ1-1, with D perhaps matching TRBD1 (6 bases). Germline V gives CDR1 MNHEY, CDR2 SVGAGI. Trimming stripped 6 bases from V and 7 bases from J, with 12 bases between. This CDR3 spans 12 amino acids. The CDR3 coding sequence is TGTGCCAGCAGCCTCACAGGGTTTGAAGCTTTCTTT. Protein product: CASSLTGFEAFF.

This clone was counted many times. The chain combines TRBV24-1 with TRBJ2-2; 10 bases agree with TRBD1. The germline CDR1 and CDR2 sequences are KGHDR and SFDVKD. This CDR3 has 16 residues. Losses at the gene ends were 0 bases for V and 6 bases for J; bases not matched to a gene: 3. CDR3 bases: TGTGCCACCAGTGATTTGAGACAGGGGGCGGCCGGGGAGCTGTTTTTT. This gives the protein CATSDLRQGAAGELFF.

The table lists this clone with many counts. The gene calls are TRBV28 and TRBJ1-1, with TRBD1 as a possible D gene (5 bases). Trimming cost V 1 base and J 3 bases, with 18 bases left between them. CDR1 and CDR2 (germline): MDHEN, SYDVKM. The CDR3 loop spans 17 amino acids. For the CDR3, the DNA is TGTGCCAGCAGTTTATATGTTGGGGGGTGGGGCCACACTGAAGCTTTCTTT. Its protein product is CASSLYVGGWGHTEAFF.

This clone has a count of ten or more. The chain links TRBV4-1 to TRBJ2-7, with a tentative D call TRBD1 (6 bases). This CDR3 region has 15 residues. V lost 1 base and J lost 5, with 15 bases in between. Germline V lookup: CDR1 MGHRA, CDR2 YSYEKL. The CDR3 DNA reads TGCGCCAGCAGCCAAGTGCAACAGGGTATCGACGAGCAGTACTTC. It translates to CASSQVQQGIDEQYF.

This clone was picked up many times. The V gene is TRBV7-2, the J gene TRBJ1-5; TRBD1 aligns across 7 bases. Germline lookup yields CDR1 SGHTA and CDR2 FQGNSA. V lost 3 bases, J lost 0 bases, and 2 bases stayed unmatched. The CDR3 is made up of 15 amino acids. In nucleotides, the CDR3 is TGTGCCAGCAGCTTCGACAGGGTTAGCAATCAGCCCCAGCATTTT. This gives the protein CASSFDRVSNQPQHF.

This clone was recorded a few times. The chain links TRBV7-9 to TRBJ2-5; the match to TRBD2 covers 9 bases. The germline V gene has CDR1 SEHNR and CDR2 FQNEAQ (reference sequence). Trimming removed 2 bases from V and 12 bases from J; junction bases left unmatched: 19. The CDR3 contains 17 residues. The CDR3 region is CASSLQRGARRFVPEYF. CDR3 coding DNA: TGTGCCAGCAGCTTACAGCGGGGGGCCCGTCGGTTCGTCCCCGAGTACTTC.